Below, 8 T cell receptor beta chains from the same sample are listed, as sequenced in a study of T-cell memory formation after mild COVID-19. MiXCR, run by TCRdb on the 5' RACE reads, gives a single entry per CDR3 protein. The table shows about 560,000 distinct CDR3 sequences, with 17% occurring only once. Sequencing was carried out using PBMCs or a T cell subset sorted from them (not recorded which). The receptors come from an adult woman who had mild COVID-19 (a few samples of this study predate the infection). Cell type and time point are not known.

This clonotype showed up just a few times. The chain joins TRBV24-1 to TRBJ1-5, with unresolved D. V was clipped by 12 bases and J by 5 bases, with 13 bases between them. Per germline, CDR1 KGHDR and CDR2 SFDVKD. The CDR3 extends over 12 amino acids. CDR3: CAPEDVDQPQHF. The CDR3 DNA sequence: TGTGCCCCGGAGGACGTAGATCAGCCCCAGCATTTT.

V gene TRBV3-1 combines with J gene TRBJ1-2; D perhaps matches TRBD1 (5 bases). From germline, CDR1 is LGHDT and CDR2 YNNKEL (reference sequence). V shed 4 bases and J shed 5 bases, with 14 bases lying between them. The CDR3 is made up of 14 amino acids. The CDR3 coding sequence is TGTGCCAGCAGCCTTATGTTCGACAGTTATGGCTACACCTTC. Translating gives CASSLMFDSYGYTF.

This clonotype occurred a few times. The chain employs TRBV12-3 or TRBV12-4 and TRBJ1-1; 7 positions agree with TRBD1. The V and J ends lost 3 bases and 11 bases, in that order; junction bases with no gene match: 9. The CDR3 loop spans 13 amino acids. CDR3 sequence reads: CASSLTGTTSAFF. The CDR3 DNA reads TGTGCCAGCAGTTTGACAGGGACTACCTCGGCTTTCTTT.

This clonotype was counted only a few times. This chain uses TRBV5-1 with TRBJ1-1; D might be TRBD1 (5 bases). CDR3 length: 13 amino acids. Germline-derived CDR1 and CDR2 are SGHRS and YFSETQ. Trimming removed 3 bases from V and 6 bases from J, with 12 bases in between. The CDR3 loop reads CASSSGGGPEAFF. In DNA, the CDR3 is TGCGCCAGCAGCTCGGGGGGGGGACCTGAAGCTTTCTTT. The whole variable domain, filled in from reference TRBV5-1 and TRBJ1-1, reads KAGVTQTPRYLIKTRGQQVTLSCSPISGHRSVSWYQQTPGQGLQFLFEYFSETQRNKGNFPGRFSGRQFSNSRSEMNVSTLELGDSALYLCASSSGGGPEAFFGQGTRLTVV.

The CDR3 coding sequence is TGTGCCAGCAGTTTACTCGTCTCCTACGAGCAGTACTTC. Protein sequence: CASSLLVSYEQYF. J is TRBJ2-7 and V is TRBV2; no clear D. Trimming took 5 bases from V and 0 from J, leaving 8 bases between them. The CDR3 is made up of 13 amino acids. CDR1 and CDR2 from the germline V gene are SNHLY and FYNNEI.

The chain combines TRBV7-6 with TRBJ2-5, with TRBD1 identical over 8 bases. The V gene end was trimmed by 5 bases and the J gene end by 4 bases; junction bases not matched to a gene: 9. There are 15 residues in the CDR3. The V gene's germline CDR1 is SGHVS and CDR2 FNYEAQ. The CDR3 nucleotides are TGTGCCAGCAGCAACTCATTGGACAGGGCAGAGACCCAGTACTTC. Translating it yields CASSNSLDRAETQYF.

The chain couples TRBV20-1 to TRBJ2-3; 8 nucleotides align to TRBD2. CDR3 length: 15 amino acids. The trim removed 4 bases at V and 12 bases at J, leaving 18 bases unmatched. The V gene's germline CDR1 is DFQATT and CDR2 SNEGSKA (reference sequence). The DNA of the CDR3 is TGCAGTGCTACTCCCCCCCGGGCTAGCGGGCGGGCTCAGTATTTT. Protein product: CSATPPRASGRAQYF.

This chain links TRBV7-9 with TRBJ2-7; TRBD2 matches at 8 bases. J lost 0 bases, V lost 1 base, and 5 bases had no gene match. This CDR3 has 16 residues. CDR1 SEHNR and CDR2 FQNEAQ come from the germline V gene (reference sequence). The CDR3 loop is CASSLGLSGTSYEQYF. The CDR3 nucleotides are TGTGCCAGCAGCTTAGGGCTTAGCGGGACCTCCTACGAGCAGTACTTC.